Below are 3 T cell receptor beta chains sequenced from a single sample in a study. MiXCR was run by TCRdb on the RT-PCR reads, yielding one entry per CDR3 protein. Of 1,100 to 1,500 distinct CDR3 sequences in the sample, about 37% were seen once. What was sequenced was memory CD4+ T cells from salivary gland. Receptors were obtained from a female donor with primary Sjogren's syndrome.

This clonotype is labeled as medium-sized. The chain uses TRBV20-1 and TRBJ1-3; possibly TRBD1 for D (5 bases). CDR1 and CDR2 from the germline V gene are DFQATT and SNEGSKA (reference sequence). The CDR3 is 16 residues long. V lost 6 bases and J lost 0, with 18 bases in between. As DNA, the CDR3 is TGCAGTGCGGGCTTCGGTTCCGGGGCCTCTGGAAACACCATATATTTT. This gives the protein CSAGFGSGASGNTIYF.

This clonotype is classed as large. The chain employs TRBV4-3 and TRBJ2-3; the D is unclear. The V gene lost 7 bases and the J gene lost 0 bases, with 11 bases spanning the gap. The germline V gene encodes CDR1 LGHNA and CDR2 YSLEER. The CDR3 extends over 14 amino acids. CDR3 nucleotide sequence: TGCGCCAGCAAACCCAGCGCTAGCACAGATACGCAGTATTTT. It codes for CASKPSASTDTQYF.

This clonotype ranks as large. CDR3 protein: CASTHRWTSGGGEQFF. The CDR3 DNA reads as TGTGCCAGCACTCACCGGTGGACTAGCGGGGGGGGTGAGCAGTTCTTC. The rearrangement uses TRBV6-2 or TRBV6-3 and TRBJ2-1; 15 positions agree with TRBD2. Trimming took 7 bases from V and 9 from J; bases not matched to a gene: 10. The CDR3 extends over 16 amino acids. Germline V gene lookup returns CDR1 MNHEY and CDR2 SVGEGT.